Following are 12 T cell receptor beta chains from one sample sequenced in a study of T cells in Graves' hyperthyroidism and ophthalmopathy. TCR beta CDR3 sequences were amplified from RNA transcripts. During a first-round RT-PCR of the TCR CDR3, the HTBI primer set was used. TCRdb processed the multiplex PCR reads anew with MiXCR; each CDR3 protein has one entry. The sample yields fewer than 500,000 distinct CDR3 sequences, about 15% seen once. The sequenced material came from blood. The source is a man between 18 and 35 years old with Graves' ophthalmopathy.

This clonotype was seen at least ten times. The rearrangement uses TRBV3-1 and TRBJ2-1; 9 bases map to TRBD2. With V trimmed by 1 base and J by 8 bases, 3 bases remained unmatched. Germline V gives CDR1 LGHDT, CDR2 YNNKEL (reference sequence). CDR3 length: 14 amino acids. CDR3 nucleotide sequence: TGTGCCAGCAGCCAAGTTAGCGGGAGCTATGAGCAGTTCTTC. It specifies CASSQVSGSYEQFF.

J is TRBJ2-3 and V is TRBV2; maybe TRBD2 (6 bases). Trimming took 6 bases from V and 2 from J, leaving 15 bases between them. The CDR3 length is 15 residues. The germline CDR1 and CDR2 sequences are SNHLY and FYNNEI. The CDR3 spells CASREQRAITDTQYF. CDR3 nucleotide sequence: TGTGCCAGCAGGGAACAGCGGGCCATCACAGATACGCAGTATTTT.

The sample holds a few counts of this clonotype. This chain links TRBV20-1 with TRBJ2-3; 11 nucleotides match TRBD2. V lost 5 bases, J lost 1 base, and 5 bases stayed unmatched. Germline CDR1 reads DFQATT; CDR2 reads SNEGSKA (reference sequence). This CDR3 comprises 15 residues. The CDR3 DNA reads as TGCAGTGCTCACGATAGCGGGAGGGGCACAGATACGCAGTATTTT. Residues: CSAHDSGRGTDTQYF.

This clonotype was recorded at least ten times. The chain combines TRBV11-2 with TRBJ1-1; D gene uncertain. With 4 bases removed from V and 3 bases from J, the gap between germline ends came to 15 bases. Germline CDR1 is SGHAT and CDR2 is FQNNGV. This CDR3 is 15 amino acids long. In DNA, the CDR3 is TGTGCCAGCAGCTCCCGACCGAGTTTAGACACTGAAGCTTTCTTT. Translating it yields CASSSRPSLDTEAFF.

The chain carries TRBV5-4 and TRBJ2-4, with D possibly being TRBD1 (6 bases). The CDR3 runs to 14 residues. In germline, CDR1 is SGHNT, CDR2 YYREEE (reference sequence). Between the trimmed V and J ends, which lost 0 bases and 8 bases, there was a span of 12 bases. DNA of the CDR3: TGTGCCAGCAGCTTGGACAGGGCCGTGCACATTCAGTACTTC. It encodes CASSLDRAVHIQYF.

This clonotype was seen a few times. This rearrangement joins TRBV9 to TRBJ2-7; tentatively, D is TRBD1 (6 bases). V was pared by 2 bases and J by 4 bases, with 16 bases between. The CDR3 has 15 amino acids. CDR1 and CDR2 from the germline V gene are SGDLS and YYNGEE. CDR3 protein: CASSVGPTGSYEQYF. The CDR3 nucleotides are TGTGCCAGCAGCGTTGGTCCCACAGGGTCTTACGAGCAGTACTTC.

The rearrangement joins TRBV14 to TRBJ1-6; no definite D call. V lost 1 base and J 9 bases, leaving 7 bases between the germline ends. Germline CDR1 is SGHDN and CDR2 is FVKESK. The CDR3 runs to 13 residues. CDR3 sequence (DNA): TGTGCCAGCAGCCAAGTATTTACTTCACCCCTCCACTTT. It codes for CASSQVFTSPLHF.

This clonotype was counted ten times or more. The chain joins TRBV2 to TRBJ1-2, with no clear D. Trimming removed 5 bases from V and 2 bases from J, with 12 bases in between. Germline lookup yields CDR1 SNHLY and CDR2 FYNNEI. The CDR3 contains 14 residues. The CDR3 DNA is TGTGCCAGCAGTTTTCGAACCAACAACTATGGCTACACCTTC. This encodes CASSFRTNNYGYTF.

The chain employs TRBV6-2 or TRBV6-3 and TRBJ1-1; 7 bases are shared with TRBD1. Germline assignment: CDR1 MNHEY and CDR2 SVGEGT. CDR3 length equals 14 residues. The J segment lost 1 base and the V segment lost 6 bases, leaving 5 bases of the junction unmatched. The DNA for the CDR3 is TGTGCCAGCAGGGTGGGACAGCAGAACACTGAAGCTTTCTTT. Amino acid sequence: CASRVGQQNTEAFF.

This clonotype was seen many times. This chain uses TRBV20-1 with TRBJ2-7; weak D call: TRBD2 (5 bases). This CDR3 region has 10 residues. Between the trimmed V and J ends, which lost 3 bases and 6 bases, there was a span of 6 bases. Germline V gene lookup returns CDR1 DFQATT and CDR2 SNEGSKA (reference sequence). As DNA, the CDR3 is TGCAGTGCTAGGGCGGGCGAGCAGTACTTC. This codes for CSARAGEQYF.

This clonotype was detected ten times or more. The CDR3 is CASSEGEETQYF. CDR3 bases: TGTGCCAGCAGTGAAGGGGAAGAGACCCAGTACTTC. V gene TRBV2 combines with J gene TRBJ2-5; D not certain. The V gene's germline CDR1 is SNHLY and CDR2 FYNNEI. The CDR3 loop spans 12 amino acids. V was shortened by 1 base and J by 3 bases, with 3 bases between the two germline ends.

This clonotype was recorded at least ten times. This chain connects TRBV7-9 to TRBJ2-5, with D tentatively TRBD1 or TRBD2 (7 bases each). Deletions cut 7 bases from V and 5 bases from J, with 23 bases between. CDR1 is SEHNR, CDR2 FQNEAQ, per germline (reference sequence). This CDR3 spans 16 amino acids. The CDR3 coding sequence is TGTGCCAGCAACTTTCAATCGTCAGGGGGAGGGGAGACCCAGTACTTC. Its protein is CASNFQSSGGGETQYF.